The 27 T cell receptor beta chains presented below share a single source sample, sequenced in a study of immune characterization of retroperitoneal liposarcoma. TCRdb reprocessed the PCR reads via MiXCR and lists one record per CDR3 protein. This sample has fewer than 11,000 distinct CDR3 sequences, with around 28% found just once. Sequenced material: tumor tissue. The origin of the receptors is a male donor with retroperitoneal liposarcoma.

As concerns this clonotype: Germline and junction disagree at one end, which may indicate a read error. V gene TRBV6-1 combines with J gene TRBJ2-6, with D possibly being TRBD1 (5 bases). Germline CDR1 and CDR2: MNHNS and SASEGT. This CDR3 has 14 amino acids. In nucleotides, the CDR3 is TGTGCCAGCAGTGACCTCCCTGGGGCCAACGTCCCGACTTTC. Its protein product is CASSDLPGANVPTF.

The chain links TRBV6-1 to TRBJ2-4; weak D call: TRBD1 (5 bases). The V and J ends lost 0 bases and 0 bases respectively, with 9 bases between them. Germline-derived CDR1 and CDR2 are MNHNS and SASEGT. This CDR3 spans 16 amino acids. The CDR3 loop is CASSEAGAVAKNIQYF. Here the CDR3 DNA reads TGTGCCAGCAGTGAAGCAGGGGCCGTAGCCAAAAACATTCAGTACTTC.

This clonotype was counted at least ten times. This chain uses TRBV6-1 with TRBJ2-1; maybe TRBD2 (5 bases). The DNA end favors TRBJ2-7, so the J call may be wrong. The CDR3 runs 14 residues. CDR1 MNHNS and CDR2 SASEGT come from the germline V gene. The CDR3 region has the DNA TGTGCCAGCAGTGAGACTATAAGTTACAATGAGCAGTACTTC. It encodes CASSETISYNEQYF.

This clonotype was counted a single time. The chain employs TRBV12-3 or TRBV12-4 and TRBJ1-2; the D gene is possibly TRBD1 (6 bases). The CDR3 totals 16 residues. With 5 bases removed from V and 2 bases from J, the gap between germline ends came to 18 bases. The CDR3 coding sequence is TGTGCCAGCAGTCCCTCTGGGGGCAGGTCGAACTATGGCTACACCTTC. Amino acids: CASSPSGGRSNYGYTF.

The V gene is TRBV7-6, the J gene TRBJ2-1, with 8 bases identical to TRBD2. Germline lookup yields CDR1 SGHVS and CDR2 FNYEAQ. CDR3 size: 18 residues. The junction had 21 bases not matched to a gene; V was cut back by 4 bases and J by 10 bases. CDR3 loop: CASSYPPLRGVVSYEQFF. The CDR3 DNA reads as TGTGCCAGCAGCTACCCCCCTTTGCGGGGGGTCGTATCCTACGAGCAGTTCTTC.

The genes are TRBV7-2 and TRBJ2-1; D is tentatively TRBD1 or TRBD2 (5 bases each). Germline V lookup: CDR1 SGHTA, CDR2 FQGNSA. This CDR3 has 21 amino acids. Trimming left V 3 bases short and J 13 bases short, with 40 bases between. CDR3 nucleotides: TGTGCCAGCAGCTTGGCCCCATGGCAGGGAAAGAGGGGTTTAGCCAAAAACATTCAGTTCTTC. Residues: CASSLAPWQGKRGLAKNIQFF.

The chain is built from TRBV11-2 and TRBJ2-5; unclear D gene. CDR1 is SGHAT, CDR2 FQNNGV, per germline. The CDR3 contains 12 residues. The ends were cut back, 5 bases at V and 4 bases at J, with 8 bases in the middle. CDR3 in amino acids: CASSAIRETQYF. The CDR3 region has the DNA TGTGCCAGCAGCGCCATTAGAGAGACCCAGTACTTC.

This clonotype was seen repeatedly, ten times or more. The V call is TRBV6-1, the J call TRBJ2-1, with TRBD1 identical over 9 bases. V was clipped by 5 bases and J by 9 bases; unmatched bases: 20. Per the germline V gene, CDR1 is MNHNS and CDR2 is SASEGT. CDR3 size: 18 residues. CDR3 sequence: CASSSPQGSGTGKGEQFF. The DNA of the CDR3 is TGTGCCAGCAGTTCGCCCCAAGGTTCAGGGACAGGGAAAGGTGAGCAGTTCTTC.

By sample fraction, this clonotype is medium-sized (0.01 to 0.1%). The germline gene is not matched at one end of the junction; a read error may be the cause. The chain recombines TRBV6-1 with TRBJ1-6, with a tentative D call TRBD1 (5 bases). Germline-derived CDR1 and CDR2 are MNHNS and SASEGT. The CDR3 spans 15 residues. CDR3 nucleotides: TGTGCCACCAGTAGTCCTATAGCGGGGGACTCACCCCTCCACTTT. Protein: CATSSPIAGDSPLHF.

The V call is TRBV7-6, the J call TRBJ2-7; the D is unclear. V was clipped by 1 base and J by 2 bases, with 9 bases between them. From germline, CDR1 is SGHVS and CDR2 FNYEAQ. This CDR3 is 14 amino acids long. CDR3 sequence (DNA): TGTGCCAGCAGCTTAGGGGCAGAAACCTACGAGCAGTACTTC. This translates into CASSLGAETYEQYF. Filled out from reference TRBV7-6 and TRBJ2-7, the complete variable domain reads GAGVSQSPRYKVTKRGQDVALRCDPISGHVSLYWYRQALGQGPEFLTYFNYEAQQDKSGLPNDRFSAERPEGSISTLTIQRTEQRDSAMYRCASSLGAETYEQYFGPGTRLTVT.

This clonotype appeared many times. The chain combines TRBV7-2 with TRBJ2-1; the D gene is possibly TRBD1 (6 bases). Germline V CDR1 and CDR2: SGHTA, FQGNSA. The CDR3 runs to 16 residues. Trimming removed 5 bases from V and 13 bases from J, with 27 bases in between. CDR3 protein: CASSLGRNRATETQFF. DNA of the CDR3: TGTGCCAGCAGCCTCGGGCGAAACAGGGCAACAGAGACCCAGTTCTTC. Full variable domain (remainder filled in from reference TRBV7-2 and TRBJ2-1): GAGVSQSPSNKVTEKGKDVELRCDPISGHTALYWYRQSLGQGLEFLIYFQGNSAPDKSGLPSDRFSAERTGGSVSTLTIQRTQQEDSAVYLCASSLGRNRATETQFFGPGTRLTVL.

This clonotype is medium-sized. The chain carries TRBV6-1 and TRBJ2-1, with TRBD2 matching over 8 bases. The J call could be wrong; TRBJ2-7 is a better fit for the DNA end. Germline assignment: CDR1 MNHNS and CDR2 SASEGT. The CDR3 contains 14 residues. The DNA of the CDR3 is TGTGCCAGCAAGCCAGCGGGGGCTTACAATGAGCAGTACTTC. It yields the protein CASKPAGAYNEQYF.

Comments on this clonotype: One end of the junction does not line up with germline, which may come from a read error. This chain joins TRBV6-1 and TRBJ1-6, with D tentatively TRBD1 (6 bases). The CDR3 totals 14 residues. Germline V gives CDR1 MNHNS, CDR2 SASEGT. The CDR3 nucleotides are TGTGCCAGCAGTGAACGGGGGCGGAATTCACCCCTCCAATTT. Translation gives CASSERGRNSPLQF.

This clonotype has more than one count but fewer than ten. The rearrangement joins TRBV7-2 to TRBJ2-1; 7 bases map to TRBD1. This CDR3 spans 17 amino acids. The junction had 20 bases not matched to a gene; V was cut back by 6 bases and J by 9 bases. From germline, CDR1 is SGHTA and CDR2 FQGNSA. In DNA, the CDR3 is TGTGCCAGCAGTTCCGGAATGACAGGGCGTTCCTTGGCTGAGCAGTTCTTC. Its protein is CASSSGMTGRSLAEQFF. Filled out from reference TRBV7-2 and TRBJ2-1, the complete variable domain reads GAGVSQSPSNKVTEKGKDVELRCDPISGHTALYWYRQSLGQGLEFLIYFQGNSAPDKSGLPSDRFSAERTGGSVSTLTIQRTQQEDSAVYLCASSSGMTGRSLAEQFFGPGTRLTVL.

This clonotype has just a few counts. The V and J genes are TRBV7-6 and TRBJ1-4; D is uncertain. Between the trimmed V and J ends, which lost 5 bases and 8 bases, there was a span of 15 bases. Per the germline V gene, CDR1 is SGHVS and CDR2 is FNYEAQ. The CDR3 runs to 14 residues. The CDR3: CASSGVSLREKLFF. The CDR3, as DNA: TGTGCCAGCAGCGGTGTATCCCTTCGGGAAAAACTGTTTTTT.

This clonotype is labeled as large. The chain joins TRBV7-2 to TRBJ1-2; no clear D gene. Looked up from germline, CDR1 is SGHTA and CDR2 is FQGNSA. V gave up 5 bases and J gave up 7 bases, with 20 bases separating them. CDR3 size: 15 residues. CDR3 sequence reads: CASSPEQPPSSGYTF. The CDR3 DNA sequence: TGTGCCAGCAGCCCAGAACAGCCCCCCTCTTCTGGCTACACCTTC.

J is TRBJ2-1 and V is TRBV7-8; D tentatively fits TRBD1 or TRBD2 (5 bases each). Germline loops: CDR1 SGHVS, CDR2 FQNEAQ. The CDR3 has 15 residues. Deletions cut 4 bases from V and 13 bases from J, with 23 bases between. CDR3 loop: CASSSIAGTQETQFF. CDR3 DNA: TGTGCCAGCAGCTCTATAGCTGGGACCCAAGAGACCCAGTTCTTC.

This rearrangement joins TRBV6-5 to TRBJ1-2; a possible D gene is TRBD1 (6 bases). CDR3 length: 13 amino acids. Germline loops: CDR1 MNHEY, CDR2 SVGAGI. V dropped 5 bases and J dropped 5 bases, with 12 bases sitting between them. CDR3 nucleotides: TGTGCCAGCAGTAACAGGGATTGGTATGGCTACACCTTC. This encodes CASSNRDWYGYTF.

Judged by abundance, this clonotype is medium-sized. The chain has TRBV6-1 and TRBJ2-1; the D is unclear. The CDR3 spans 13 residues. Germline V gene sequence: CDR1 MNHNS, CDR2 SASEGT. V lost 5 bases and J lost 5, with 10 bases in between. CDR3 region: CASSWAVNNEQFF. The CDR3 DNA is TGTGCCAGCAGTTGGGCCGTTAACAATGAGCAGTTCTTC.

The chain is built from TRBV12-3 or TRBV12-4 and TRBJ2-2; D not resolved. CDR3 length: 13 amino acids. V was shortened by 7 bases and J by 3 bases, with 9 bases between the two germline ends. This CDR3 is CASKQYYTGELFF. The CDR3 bases are TGTGCCAGCAAACAGTATTACACCGGGGAGCTGTTTTTT.

Within the sample, this clonotype is medium-sized (0.01 to 0.1%). The rearrangement links TRBV6-1 to TRBJ2-3, with D perhaps matching TRBD1 or TRBD2 (5 bases each). V was cut by 6 bases and J by 2 bases, with 18 bases left in between. The CDR3 is 16 residues long. CDR1 is MNHNS, CDR2 SASEGT, per germline. CDR3 nucleotide sequence: TGTGCCAGCAGGGGGGTTGGGACGCCGAACACAGATACGCAGTATTTT. Its protein is CASRGVGTPNTDTQYF.

The V gene is TRBV27, the J gene TRBJ2-1; 8 nucleotides match TRBD2. The V gene's germline CDR1 is MNHEY and CDR2 SMNVEV (reference sequence). The length of the CDR3 is 16 residues. V shed 3 bases, J shed 4 bases, and the junction held 8 bases outside the gene matches. CDR3 sequence reads: CASSLGGLARYNEQFF. As DNA, the CDR3 is TGTGCCAGCAGTTTGGGTGGACTAGCTAGGTACAATGAGCAGTTCTTC.

In its sample, this clonotype ranks as medium-sized. The chain uses TRBV7-6 and TRBJ2-7; no definite D call. Trimming stripped 3 bases from V and 2 bases from J, with 11 bases between. Germline assignment: CDR1 SGHVS and CDR2 FNYEAQ. This CDR3 region has 14 residues. The CDR3 nucleotides are TGTGCCAGCAGCTTCGGATTTCCCGCCTACGAGCAGTACTTC. Amino acids: CASSFGFPAYEQYF.

V and J are TRBV6-1 and TRBJ2-7; TRBD2 matches at 8 bases. The V and J ends lost 5 bases and 2 bases, in that order; junction bases with no gene match: 5. CDR3 length equals 14 residues. Germline CDR1 reads MNHNS; CDR2 reads SASEGT. CDR3 DNA sequence: TGTGCCAGCAGTCCCCGGGGGGGGACCTACGAGCAGTACTTC. This translates into CASSPRGGTYEQYF.

The J gene is TRBJ1-5, the V gene TRBV28, with 8 bases aligning to TRBD1. Germline V gene sequence: CDR1 MDHEN, CDR2 SYDVKM. Trimming at V came to 5 bases and at J to 3 bases, leaving 6 bases not matched to a gene. This CDR3 has 15 amino acids. The CDR3 here is CASSRFRGPNQPQHF. The CDR3 DNA is TGTGCCAGCAGTCGATTCAGGGGGCCCAATCAGCCCCAGCATTTT.

This clonotype is classed as medium-sized. Here the CDR3 reads CASSLTGTYEQYF. The DNA of the CDR3 is TGTGCCAGCAGTCTAACGGGGACCTACGAGCAGTACTTC. The chain joins TRBV27 to TRBJ2-7; the D gene is possibly TRBD2 (5 bases). The germline gives CDR1 MNHEY, CDR2 SMNVEV (reference sequence). V lost 5 bases and J lost 2, with 10 bases in between. The CDR3 sequence is 13 residues long.

This chain connects TRBV10-1 to TRBJ2-3; tentative D call: TRBD1 (6 bases). The CDR3 is made up of 13 amino acids. V dropped 5 bases and J dropped 6 bases, with 12 bases sitting between them. CDR1 and CDR2 (germline): WNHNN, SYGVQD (reference sequence). As DNA, the CDR3 is TGCGCCAGCAGTAAACAGGGCTGGGATACGCAGTATTTT. Its translation is CASSKQGWDTQYF.